The 17 T cell receptor beta chains presented below share a single source sample, sequenced in a study of control samples from healthy donors and cancer patients. The table came from immunoSEQ multiplex PCR; TCRdb's copy has only in-frame clones and leaves some out. The sample lists 190,000 or so clones, about 93% occurring once. Sequenced: blood. All receptors come from a man aged 18-30 years in good health.

This chain links TRBV3-1 (or the pseudogene TRBV3-2) with TRBJ1-5; D might be TRBD1 (5 bases). This CDR3 is built from 14 residues. Trimming took off 2 bases at V and 6 bases at J, with 11 bases between the two ends. Germline V CDR1 and CDR2: LGHDT, YNNKEL (reference sequence). CDR3 loop: CASSQQGGSQPQHF. Written as DNA, the CDR3 is TGTGCCAGCAGCCAACAGGGTGGGAGTCAGCCCCAGCATTTT.

V usage is TRBV25-1 and J usage is TRBJ1-2; D remains ambiguous. The CDR3 covers 13 residues. The germline V gene encodes CDR1 MGHDK and CDR2 SYGVNS. Trimming removed 4 bases from V and 4 bases from J, with 10 bases in between. The CDR3 DNA follows: TGTGCCAGCAGTGTTGGGCGGCTCTATGGCTACACCTTC. Translation gives CASSVGRLYGYTF.

The V call is TRBV4-1, the J call TRBJ2-3, with D perhaps TRBD1 or TRBD2 (6 bases each). From germline, CDR1 is MGHRA and CDR2 YSYEKL. Trimming removed 0 bases at V and 3 bases at J, with 25 bases between. CDR3 length equals 20 residues. The CDR3, as DNA: TGCGCCAGCAGCCAAGAAAATCCCCCCCTCGGGGGCTCTGCAACAGATACGCAGTATTTT. Protein product: CASSQENPPLGGSATDTQYF.

This sequence joins TRBV3-1 (or the pseudogene TRBV3-2) and TRBJ1-4, with TRBD1 identical over 8 bases. Germline V gene sequence: CDR1 LGHDT, CDR2 YNNKEL (reference sequence). CDR3 length equals 16 residues. With V trimmed by 0 bases and J by 7 bases, 7 bases remained unmatched. Here the CDR3 reads CASSQDRTGLREKLFF. CDR3 DNA: TGTGCCAGCAGCCAAGATAGGACAGGGCTTCGTGAAAAACTGTTTTTT.

V usage is TRBV27 and J usage is TRBJ1-6, with a possible D match to TRBD1 (5 bases). This CDR3 has 15 amino acids. V dropped 3 bases and J dropped 8 bases, with 14 bases sitting between them. Germline CDR1 reads MNHEY; CDR2 reads SMNVEV (reference sequence). This chain's CDR3 is CASSLRPQGDSPLHF. The CDR3 bases are TGTGCCAGCAGTTTGAGGCCCCAGGGTGATTCACCCCTCCACTTT.

This chain links TRBV6-5 with TRBJ1-1; no firm D call. CDR1 MNHEY and CDR2 SVGAGI come from the germline V gene. This CDR3 has 15 amino acids. V shed 2 bases and J shed 3 bases, with 13 bases lying between them. CDR3 protein: CASSYGSRGDTEAFF. For the CDR3, the DNA is TGTGCCAGCAGTTACGGCTCTAGAGGCGACACTGAAGCTTTCTTT.

The chain is built from TRBV9 and TRBJ2-7, with D unresolved. The CDR3 runs 12 residues. The V end was cut by 3 bases, the J end by 7 bases, with 11 bases between. Germline values: CDR1 SGDLS, CDR2 YYNGEE. Written as DNA, the CDR3 is TGTGCCAGCAGCGCAACCTTGGGAGAGCAGTACTTC. Translating it yields CASSATLGEQYF.

This rearrangement joins TRBV4-1 to TRBJ2-1; 8 bases are shared with TRBD1. V trimming: 5 bases; J trimming: 8 bases; junction bases outside the gene matches: 8. Germline CDR1 reads MGHRA; CDR2 reads YSYEKL. The CDR3 runs to 14 residues. This chain's CDR3 is CASSARTGRYEQFF. The CDR3 DNA reads as TGCGCCAGCAGCGCAAGGACAGGGAGGTATGAGCAGTTCTTC.

V usage is TRBV6-4 and J usage is TRBJ1-6; D is undetermined. This CDR3 contains 13 residues. V shed 4 bases and J shed 7 bases, with 8 bases lying between them. Germline CDR1 and CDR2: MRHNA and SNTAGT. Here the CDR3 reads CASSAVENSPLHF. CDR3 coding DNA: TGTGCCAGCAGTGCGGTTGAGAATTCACCCCTCCACTTT.

The chain couples TRBV30 to TRBJ2-7, with TRBD2 matching over 13 bases. J lost 1 base, V lost 3 bases, and 3 bases had no gene match. This CDR3 has 15 amino acids. The germline V gene encodes CDR1 GTSNPN and CDR2 SVGIG (reference sequence). DNA of the CDR3: TGTGCCTGGAGGGAGACTAGCGGGGGGTCCTACGAGCAGTACTTC. It is translated as CAWRETSGGSYEQYF.

The CDR3 region has the DNA TGCGCCAGCAGTCAGGGGAACTACGAGCAGTACTTC. Its translation: CASSQGNYEQYF. This chain links TRBV10-2 with TRBJ2-7; D is perhaps TRBD1 (6 bases). CDR3 length: 12 amino acids. V was cut by 5 bases and J by 3 bases, with 8 bases left in between. Germline V gives CDR1 WSHSY, CDR2 SAAADI.

The V gene is TRBV6-1, the J gene TRBJ1-4; D gene uncertain. CDR3 size: 12 residues. Germline V gene sequence: CDR1 MNHNS, CDR2 SASEGT. Trimming pared 2 bases from V and 6 bases from J, leaving 4 bases between. The DNA for the CDR3 is TGTGCCAGCAGTGAATTCGATGAAAAACTGTTTTTT. As protein: CASSEFDEKLFF.

The chain uses TRBV30 and TRBJ2-1; 10 bases map to TRBD1. The ends lost 5 bases at V and 6 bases at J; junction bases unmatched: 10. CDR3 size: 15 residues. Germline CDR1 is GTSNPN and CDR2 is SVGIG (reference sequence). The CDR3 DNA reads as TGTGCCTGGGGAATTGGACAGGGGGGAGGCAATGAGCAGTTCTTC. It is translated as CAWGIGQGGGNEQFF.

This CDR3 is CASSFGTGQGYEQYF. The CDR3 DNA reads as TGTGCCAGCAGCTTTGGAACGGGACAGGGGTACGAGCAGTACTTC. The chain carries TRBV11-1 and TRBJ2-7, with 10 positions matching TRBD1. The CDR3 consists of 15 residues. Losses at the gene ends were 3 bases for V and 4 bases for J; bases not matched to a gene: 6. Germline V gene lookup returns CDR1 SGHAT and CDR2 FQDESV (reference sequence). Full variable domain (remainder filled in from reference TRBV11-1 and TRBJ2-7): EAEVAQSPRYKITEKSQAVAFWCDPISGHATLYWYRQILGQGPELLVQFQDESVVDDSQLPKDRFSAERLKGVDSTLKIQPAELGDSAMYLCASSFGTGQGYEQYFGPGTRLTVT.

The chain uses TRBV5-1 and TRBJ2-3; 9 bases are shared with TRBD1. The CDR3 has 15 residues. In germline, CDR1 is SGHRS, CDR2 YFSETQ. V lost 5 bases to trimming and J lost 8 bases; unmatched junction nucleotides: 12. CDR3 region: CASSQRDREAGTQYF. For the CDR3, the DNA is TGCGCCAGCAGTCAACGGGACAGGGAGGCAGGTACGCAGTATTTT.

The CDR3 region is CASSYSIAGWGDTQYF. The CDR3 nucleotides read TGTGCCAGCAGTTACTCAATAGCGGGGTGGGGGGATACGCAGTATTTT. The chain carries TRBV6-5 and TRBJ2-3, with 8 nucleotides matching TRBD2. Germline values: CDR1 MNHEY, CDR2 SVGAGI. The CDR3 length is 16 residues. Germline trimming cut 0 bases from V and 6 bases from J; bases unmatched to any gene: 8.

This sequence joins TRBV6-1 and TRBJ1-1, with unresolved D. With 0 bases removed from V and 6 bases from J, the gap between germline ends came to 17 bases. The CDR3 is 16 amino acids. CDR1 MNHNS and CDR2 SASEGT come from the germline V gene. The CDR3 is CASSEAERVLVPEAFF. The CDR3 DNA sequence: TGTGCCAGCAGTGAAGCGGAAAGGGTGTTGGTACCTGAAGCTTTCTTT.